Included here is one TCR beta chain sequence, with context. Antigen specificity is unknown. Amplification used 60 Vbeta primers and 13 Jbeta primers. Produced via immunoSEQ multiplex PCR; TCRdb's table is partial and in-frame only. The sample consists of 75,000 to 90,000 clones, around 77% of them appearing once. The data originate from a study of cytomegalovirus exposure and HLA in healthy donors. About the study: Among the 400 or so donors who were genotyped, 70% to 90% fell in the genetic ancestry cluster that is associated with self-reported Caucasian donors.

In germline, CDR1 is SNHLY, CDR2 FYNNEI. V lost 3 bases and J lost 1, with 7 bases in between. The CDR3 has 14 amino acids. Findings and caveats of the study: In a later analysis, compared with equally common non-associated chains, HLA-associated beta chains were more expanded.

This sequence joins TRBV2 and TRBJ1-5, with D possibly TRBD1 on 6 matching bases. The TCR originated in a man aged 50-59 years in good health and CMV-seronegative. The specimen was PBMCs. The DNA for the CDR3 is TGTGCCAGCAGTGACAGGGGAAGCAATCAGCCCCAGCATTTT. This sequence encodes CASSDRGSNQPQHF.